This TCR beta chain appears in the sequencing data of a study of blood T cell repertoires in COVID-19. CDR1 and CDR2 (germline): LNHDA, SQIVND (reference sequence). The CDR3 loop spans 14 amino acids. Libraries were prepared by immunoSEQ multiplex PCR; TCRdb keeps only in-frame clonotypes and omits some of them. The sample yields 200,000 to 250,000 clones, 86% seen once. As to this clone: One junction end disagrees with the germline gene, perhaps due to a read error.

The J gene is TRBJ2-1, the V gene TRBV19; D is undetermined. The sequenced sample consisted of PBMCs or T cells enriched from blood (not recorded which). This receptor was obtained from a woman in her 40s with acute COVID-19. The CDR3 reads CASSVDKPYNEQFF. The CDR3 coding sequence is TGTGCCAGTAGTGTAGACAAGCCCTACAATGAGCAGTTCTTC.